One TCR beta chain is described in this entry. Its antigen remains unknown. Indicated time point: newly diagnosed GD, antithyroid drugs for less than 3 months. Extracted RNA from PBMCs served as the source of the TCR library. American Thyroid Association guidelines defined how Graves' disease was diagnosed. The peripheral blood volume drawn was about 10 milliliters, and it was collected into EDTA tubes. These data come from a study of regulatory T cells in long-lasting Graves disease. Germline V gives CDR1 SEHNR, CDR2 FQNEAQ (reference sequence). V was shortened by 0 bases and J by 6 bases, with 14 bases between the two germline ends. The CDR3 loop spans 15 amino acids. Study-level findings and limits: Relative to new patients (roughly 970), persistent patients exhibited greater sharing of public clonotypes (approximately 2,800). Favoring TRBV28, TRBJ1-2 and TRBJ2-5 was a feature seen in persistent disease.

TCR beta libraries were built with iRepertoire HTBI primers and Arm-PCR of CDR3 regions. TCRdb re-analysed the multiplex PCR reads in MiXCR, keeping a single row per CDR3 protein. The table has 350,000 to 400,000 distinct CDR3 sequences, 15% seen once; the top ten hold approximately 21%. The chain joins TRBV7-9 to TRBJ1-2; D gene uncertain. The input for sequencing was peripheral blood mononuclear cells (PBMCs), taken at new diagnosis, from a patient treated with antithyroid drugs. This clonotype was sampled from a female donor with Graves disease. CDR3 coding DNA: TGTGCCAGCAGCTTAGCCCAGGTCTCTGCGCATGGCTACACCTTC. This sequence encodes CASSLAQVSAHGYTF.